These 17 T cell receptor beta chains originate from one sample sequenced in a study of cytomegalovirus exposure and HLA in healthy donors (dated by TCRdb to about 2017). Library prep was done by the immunoSEQ multiplex PCR assay. For the multiplex PCR, a mixture combining 60 forward primers for TCR Vbeta segments and 13 reverse primers for TCR Jbeta segments was used. Here the immuneACCESS table is served through TCRdb, limited to in-frame sequences with V and J called. Missing clones are a known gap in these copies; in checked studies unresolved V genes cover under half, and the rest lacks a known reason. This sample comprises around 250,000 clones, approximately 82% of them detected only once. Less than 9% of the sample goes to the ten largest clones. The sequenced sample was PBMCs. Receptor source: a woman aged 60 to 75 in good health and CMV-seropositive.

The chain employs TRBV4-1 and TRBJ2-7; 9 bases map to TRBD2. From germline, CDR1 is MGHRA and CDR2 YSYEKL. With 1 base clipped from V and 11 bases from J, the junction kept 6 bases outside the gene matches. The CDR3 spans 13 residues. The CDR3 is CASSQVLAGRKYF. The CDR3 DNA reads TGCGCCAGCAGCCAAGTGCTAGCGGGGAGGAAGTACTTC.

This clone was seen a few times. The same CDR3 arises from other DNA sequences in this sample as well. This sequence joins TRBV19 and TRBJ1-1; D is perhaps TRBD1 (5 bases). In germline, CDR1 is LNHDA, CDR2 SQIVND (reference sequence). This CDR3 is 14 amino acids long. V was pared by 3 bases and J by 3 bases, with 11 bases between. CDR3 nucleotide sequence: TGTGCCAGTAGTATTGCGGGAGGGGACACTGAAGCTTTCTTT. Translation: CASSIAGGDTEAFF. The variable domain in full, with the rest retrieved from reference TRBV19 and TRBJ1-1, is DGGITQSPKYLFRKEGQNVTLSCEQNLNHDAMYWYRQDPGQGLRLIYYSQIVNDFQKGDIAEGYSVSREKKESFPLTVTSAQKNPTAFYLCASSIAGGDTEAFFGQGTRLTVV.

The chain couples TRBV6-4 to TRBJ2-7; D perhaps matches TRBD1 (6 bases). The CDR3 extends over 11 amino acids. V lost 5 bases and J lost 8, with 10 bases in between. Per the germline V gene, CDR1 is MRHNA and CDR2 is SNTAGT. CDR3 bases: TGTGCCAGCAGTAACAGGGTTCAGCAGTACTTC. Residues: CASSNRVQQYF.

V and J are TRBV14 and TRBJ2-7, with 9 nucleotides matching TRBD2. V was pared by 4 bases and J by 6 bases, with 10 bases of the junction left unmatched. The CDR3 runs to 15 residues. CDR1 is SGHDN, CDR2 FVKESK, per germline. The CDR3 loop reads CASSLTQGLASEQYF. As DNA, the CDR3 is TGTGCCAGCAGCCTCACCCAGGGACTAGCATCCGAGCAGTACTTC.

The chain couples TRBV5-1 to TRBJ2-2, with TRBD2 matching over 10 bases. Germline V gene lookup returns CDR1 SGHRS and CDR2 YFSETQ. V lost 4 bases and J lost 6; bases outside the gene matches: 9. This CDR3 is 16 amino acids long. This chain's CDR3 is CASSPGTSVYAGELFF. For the CDR3, the DNA is TGCGCCAGCAGCCCCGGGACTAGCGTTTACGCCGGGGAGCTGTTTTTT.

This chain links TRBV23-1 with TRBJ2-6; 10 bases match TRBD1. Being an ORF, TRBV23-1 has a function that is uncertain. This CDR3 contains 18 residues. Trimming took 11 bases from V and 2 from J; bases not matched to a gene: 15. Here the CDR3 reads CAAPGGTGEATGANVLTF. CDR3 in DNA: TGCGCCGCCCCAGGGGGGACAGGGGAAGCAACTGGGGCCAACGTCCTGACTTTC.

The chain has TRBV6-1 and TRBJ2-3; tentatively, D is TRBD1 (5 bases). Trimming stripped 1 base from V and 2 bases from J, with 10 bases between. CDR3 length: 15 amino acids. The germline V gene encodes CDR1 MNHNS and CDR2 SASEGT. The CDR3 DNA sequence: TGTGCCAGCAGTGAAGAGGCAGGGTACACAGATACGCAGTATTTT. It translates to CASSEEAGYTDTQYF.

The chain is built from TRBV28 and TRBJ2-7; D is possibly TRBD2 (7 bases). Germline assignment: CDR1 MDHEN and CDR2 SYDVKM. The germline V and J ends were trimmed by 1 base and 4 bases, with 14 bases remaining between them. This CDR3 comprises 15 residues. CDR3 nucleotide sequence: TGTGCCAGCAGTTTATATGCGGGGGCTGGTTACGAGCAGTACTTC. Amino acid sequence: CASSLYAGAGYEQYF.

The J gene is TRBJ2-2, the V gene TRBV27; the D gene is possibly TRBD1 (5 bases). Trimming shortened V by 2 bases and J by 6 bases, and 19 bases separated the two germline ends. From germline, CDR1 is MNHEY and CDR2 SMNVEV (reference sequence). This CDR3 is built from 17 residues. The CDR3 loop reads CASSLRQIRNMAGELFF. CDR3 sequence (DNA): TGTGCCAGCAGTTTAAGACAGATTCGGAACATGGCCGGGGAGCTGTTTTTT.

The table lists this clone with a count of one. The genes are TRBV6-5 and TRBJ2-7; 8 bases map to TRBD2. The length of the CDR3 is 15 residues. The junction had 7 bases not matched to a gene; V was cut back by 0 bases and J by 6 bases. Germline CDR1 and CDR2: MNHEY and SVGAGI. CDR3 amino acids: CASSYSTGGPFEQYF. DNA for the CDR3: TGTGCCAGCAGTTACTCGACGGGAGGGCCTTTCGAGCAGTACTTC.

CDR3 sequence: CASSISAGVGGYTF. CDR3 bases: TGTGCCAGTAGTATCTCGGCAGGGGTCGGTGGCTACACCTTC. This chain links TRBV19 with TRBJ1-2; D is possibly TRBD1 (6 bases). Trimming took off 3 bases at V and 7 bases at J, with 15 bases between the two ends. Germline lookup yields CDR1 LNHDA and CDR2 SQIVND (reference sequence). CDR3 size: 14 residues.

The V and J genes are TRBV7-3 and TRBJ1-4; the match to TRBD1 covers 9 bases. CDR1 and CDR2 (germline): SGHTA, FQGTGA. The V and J ends lost 3 bases and 6 bases, in that order; junction bases with no gene match: 2. There are 14 residues in the CDR3. In nucleotides, the CDR3 is TGTGCCAGCAGCTTGGGACAGGGTCATGAAAAACTGTTTTTT. Protein product: CASSLGQGHEKLFF.

CDR3 in amino acids: CASSRGTGGGYGYTF. CDR3 bases: TGTGCCAGCAGCCGTGGGACAGGGGGCGGATATGGCTACACCTTC. V gene TRBV4-2 combines with J gene TRBJ1-2; the match to TRBD1 covers 12 bases. Germline lookup yields CDR1 LGHNA and CDR2 YNFKEQ. V lost 4 bases and J lost 5; bases outside the gene matches: 5. The CDR3 sequence is 15 residues long.

CDR3 sequence reads: CASSSPPSAQYF. Written as DNA, the CDR3 is TGCGCCAGCAGCTCCCCCCCTTCGGCGCAGTATTTT. The genes are TRBV5-1 and TRBJ2-3; D ambiguous. The CDR3 contains 12 residues. Germline values: CDR1 SGHRS, CDR2 YFSETQ. Trimming stripped 3 bases from V and 10 bases from J, with 12 bases between.

This clone was counted a single time. The chain carries TRBV9 and TRBJ2-5, with a weak D call TRBD2 (6 bases). V dropped 4 bases and J dropped 1 base, with 14 bases sitting between them. The CDR3 is 15 residues long. Germline CDR1 SGDLS, CDR2 YYNGEE. CDR3 in amino acids: CASSPNAGLQETQYF. The DNA of the CDR3 is TGTGCCAGCAGCCCCAACGCGGGACTCCAAGAGACCCAGTACTTC.

The chain links TRBV5-4 to TRBJ2-7, with D perhaps TRBD1 (5 bases). This CDR3 is built from 13 residues. Germline CDR1 SGHNT, CDR2 YYREEE (reference sequence). V lost 4 bases to trimming and J lost 3 bases, with 11 bases between them. CDR3 residues: CASSIDSVYEQYF. CDR3 DNA sequence: TGTGCCAGCAGCATAGACAGTGTCTACGAGCAGTACTTC.

The J gene is TRBJ1-3, the V gene TRBV10-1; possible D gene TRBD1, 5 bases. Trimming shortened V by 2 bases and J by 0 bases, and 11 bases separated the two germline ends. Germline lookup yields CDR1 WNHNN and CDR2 SYGVQD (reference sequence). This CDR3 is 16 amino acids long. CDR3 sequence: CASSEEGAISGNTIYF. CDR3 nucleotide sequence: TGCGCCAGCAGTGAGGAAGGGGCGATCTCTGGAAACACCATATATTTT.